This TCR beta chain is drawn from a study of shared clonotypes between healthy human individuals (dated by TCRdb to 2018 to 2020). Regarding the study in general: The cohort comprised a couple of women and a few men aged 18 to 49 years. For each donor, CD4 naive and CD4 memory were each run on three plates, CD8 naive on two plates, and CD8 memory on one plate. To estimate repertoire size and how much clonotypes are shared between individuals, the study performed deep sequencing of blood TCR repertoires from 4 to 6 healthy adults. To increase sequencing depth and limit assay-specific biases, TCR repertoire library preparation and sequencing were carried out by different laboratories using diverse techniques. Each donor's leukapheresis produced roughly between roughly 0.94 and 9.5 billion PBMCs.

Comments on this clone: The target of this receptor is not known. Qualities for individual bases were not recorded, and no much larger clone is one base off.

Overall study outcomes, separate from this receptor: Larger estimated clonotype richness was generally found for naive subsets than for memory subsets. The small number of donors limited the genetic and exposure-history diversity represented. Even with the large sequencing depth, rarefaction of the sorted-subset datasets indicated that sequencing was incomplete. Sampling was limited to blood, and TCR repertoires in tissue likely differ from TCR repertoires in blood. Pairwise subsampling led to the expectation that sequencing depth would affect the degree of clonotype sharing among donors. Compared with non-shared clonotypes, the clonotypes found in all four sorted-subset donors had higher generation probabilities. Approximately 5% of naive CD4, around 3.6% of naive CD8, 2.3% of memory CD4, and over 0.35% of memory CD8 clonotypes were shared across several donors.

Healthy HIV-negative adults with no recently reported acute infections or vaccinations were included as donors. Every donor was a Caucasian adult residing in Nashville, Tennessee, USA. CD4+ T cells were enriched through magnetic negative selection, after which naive cells were positively selected on CD45RA and the remaining negative fraction served as the memory subset. Blood was obtained by leukapheresis, after which PBMCs were separated by Ficoll-Histopaque density gradient centrifugation and cryopreserved in liquid nitrogen vapor phase. Purity and quantity of every magnetically sorted T cell population were checked by analytical flow cytometry. Genomic DNA was isolated from each sorted fraction and quantified by UV absorbance on a Nanodrop 2000c. The CDR3 contains 21 residues, cysteine and phenylalanine counted. Left in the record is the CDR3 DNA by itself, 63 bases read in frame from the first base. Based on the germline V gene, the CDR1 and CDR2 sequences are LGHNA and YNFKEQ. The junction carries 24 bases between V and J, which are trimmed by 0 bases and 0 bases respectively.

Using the deep immunoSEQ assay, multiplex PCR amplified TCR CDR3 regions from genomic DNA. Genomic DNA extracted from each cell subset was distributed evenly over all wells of several immunoSEQ 96-well plates, and each plate served as one replicate. Each replicate PCR for sorted subsets received about 220 ng genomic DNA, equal to roughly 29,000 T cell genomes. Purified libraries were quantified with a Qubit 3.0 fluorometer, sized on a Bioanalyzer 2100, and re-quantified with the KAPA Library Quantification kit. Each immunoSEQ 96-well plate was sequenced on its own single-read 150-cycle Illumina NextSeq 550 flow cell. The paper's data handling went like this. Because only junctional sequences without quality scores were contained in the immunoSEQ output, filtering matching that applied to full-length reads could not be performed. Sequences were annotated with PyIR, a Python wrapper for IgBLAST v1.9, and V/J genes and CDR3 were assigned using IMGT germline references. Reads were filtered out if the reads had weak V/J assignments (E-value above 1e-6), no CDR3, stop codons, out-of-frame junctions, or ambiguous translated residues. A V3J clonotype was defined by an identical inferred V gene, J gene, and CDR3 amino acid sequence. Percentage overlap between repertoires was computed as shared unique clonotypes divided by the size of the smaller repertoire. Repertoire richness was assessed with RTK rarefaction, the Chao1 estimator, and Recon v2.1 estimates of unobserved clonotypes. Generation probabilities for all TCRbeta clonotypes obtained by the gDNA method from a few donors were computed using OLGA. TCRdb took over this immuneACCESS table, retaining in-frame rearrangements with V and J assigned. Such tables are incomplete; in checked studies, under half of the missing clones stem from an unresolved V gene, and the remainder is unexplained. V and J calls and clone size are those listed in that table; D and trimming were worked out from the DNA. The sample table records roughly 1,000,000 clones; around 78% of these occur just once. The biggest ten clones account for 0.52% of the sample.

Sequencing was carried out using memory CD4+ T cells from PBMCs. Taken with the paper, the label for cell subset or site translates to: CD45RA-negative fraction. The V and J genes are TRBV4-2 and TRBJ2-1, with the identity of the D gene unclear. The source of this sequence is a man aged 18-30 years in good health. Some clones in this sample may be carry-over from other donors' samples. This receptor carries the CDR3 CASSQEGTVKFRLTSYNEQFF. The DNA sequence is given as TGTGCCAGCAGCCAAGAGGGCACAGTCAAATTTAGGTTAACCTCCTACAATGAGCAGTTCTTC.